Below are 24 T cell receptor beta chains sequenced from a single sample in a study of a mutant IDH1 vaccine in newly diagnosed glioma. Assay used: immunoSEQ multiplex PCR; TCRdb lists only in-frame clones, some missing. The sample has approximately 67,000 clones; over 70% are singletons. Time point meaning: baseline, week 1 (first vaccination visit). The sample's treatment: pre-vaccination baseline after standard-of-care therapy. The sequencing here drew on peripheral blood mononuclear cells (PBMCs), taken from a glioma patient treated with radiotherapy, temozolomide or both. The receptor set was obtained from a woman between 18 and 29 years old with glioma. Some clones in this sample may be carry-over from other donors' samples.

This rearrangement joins TRBV4-1 to TRBJ1-5; 11 bases map to TRBD1. V shed 1 base, J shed 3 bases, and the junction held 8 bases outside the gene matches. CDR1 MGHRA and CDR2 YSYEKL come from the germline V gene. This CDR3 contains 18 residues. The chain's CDR3 is CASSQGRGTGGSNQPQHF. The CDR3 DNA sequence: TGCGCCAGCAGCCAAGGGAGAGGGACAGGGGGTTCCAATCAGCCCCAGCATTTT.

CDR3 in DNA: TGTGCCAGCAGTGAAGGACAGAACACCGGGGAGCTGTTTTTT. Translating gives CASSEGQNTGELFF. The V and J genes are TRBV6-1 and TRBJ2-2; unclear D gene. CDR3 length: 14 amino acids. Germline V gives CDR1 MNHNS, CDR2 SASEGT. V dropped 1 base and J dropped 1 base, with 4 bases sitting between them.

This chain connects TRBV12-5 to TRBJ1-1; D not certain. This CDR3 has 13 amino acids. Germline assignment: CDR1 LGHNT and CDR2 FRNRAP. The V and J ends lost 7 bases and 0 bases respectively, with 9 bases between them. CDR3 bases: TGTGCTAGTGACCCCAACCTGAACACTGAAGCTTTCTTT. This codes for CASDPNLNTEAFF.

The chain combines TRBV4-3 with TRBJ2-2, with 8 bases that match TRBD2. The CDR3 is 16 amino acids. With 2 bases clipped from V and 7 bases from J, the junction kept 9 bases outside the gene matches. The germline CDR1 and CDR2 sequences are LGHNA and YSLEER. The CDR3 here is CASSQSPGGEIGELFF. In DNA form, the CDR3 reads TGCGCCAGCAGCCAATCTCCGGGGGGGGAGATCGGGGAGCTGTTTTTT.

The count of this clone is one. Here the CDR3 reads CASSIGTRGTGELFF. CDR3 sequence (DNA): TGTGCCAGTAGTATAGGAACCAGGGGAACCGGGGAGCTGTTTTTT. The J gene is TRBJ2-2, the V gene TRBV19; weak D call: TRBD1 (6 bases). Trimming shortened V by 1 base and J by 5 bases, and 11 bases separated the two germline ends. From germline, CDR1 is LNHDA and CDR2 SQIVND (reference sequence). The CDR3 sequence is 15 residues long.

The CDR3 is CASSLEDTLTYEQYF. The CDR3 nucleotides read TGTGCCAGCAGCTTAGAAGATACCTTAACCTACGAGCAGTACTTC. The genes are TRBV7-8 and TRBJ2-7; D ambiguous. V was pared by 1 base and J by 2 bases, with 12 bases between. In germline, CDR1 is SGHVS, CDR2 FQNEAQ. The CDR3 loop spans 15 amino acids.

This sequence joins TRBV7-2 and TRBJ1-3; D is possibly TRBD1 (5 bases). The CDR3 extends over 16 amino acids. The V and J ends lost 1 base and 0 bases respectively, with 10 bases between them. CDR1 is SGHTA and CDR2 is FQGNSA in the germline V gene. The CDR3 region is CASSLGRGGSGNTIYF. In nucleotides, the CDR3 is TGTGCCAGCAGCTTAGGTCGGGGCGGCTCTGGAAACACCATATATTTT. Full variable domain (remainder filled in from reference TRBV7-2 and TRBJ1-3): GAGVSQSPSNKVTEKGKDVELRCDPISGHTALYWYRQSLGQGLEFLIYFQGNSAPDKSGLPSDRFSAERTGGSVSTLTIQRTQQEDSAVYLCASSLGRGGSGNTIYFGEGSWLTVV.

The chain joins TRBV10-1 to TRBJ1-1; possibly TRBD1 for D (5 bases). Between the trimmed V and J ends, which lost 0 bases and 3 bases, there was a span of 14 bases. Germline V gene lookup returns CDR1 WNHNN and CDR2 SYGVQD (reference sequence). This CDR3 has 16 residues. The CDR3 region is CASSESGGPGHTEAFF. CDR3 sequence (DNA): TGCGCCAGCAGTGAGTCGGGGGGTCCGGGACACACTGAAGCTTTCTTT.

CDR3 amino acids: CASSEQGVSYEQYF. CDR3 coding DNA: TGTGCCAGCAGTGAACAGGGGGTCTCCTACGAGCAGTACTTC. The gene calls are TRBV6-1 and TRBJ2-7, with TRBD1 identical over 7 bases. V shed 2 bases, J shed 0 bases, and the junction held 1 base outside the gene matches. The germline V gene encodes CDR1 MNHNS and CDR2 SASEGT. CDR3 length: 14 residues.

This chain links TRBV25-1 with TRBJ1-1, with no clear D. CDR3 length: 13 residues. The germline V gene encodes CDR1 MGHDK and CDR2 SYGVNS. The V end lost 6 bases, the J end lost 0 bases, and 8 bases lay between the germline ends. CDR3 region: CASSNSVNTEAFF. The CDR3 region has the DNA TGTGCCAGCAGCAACAGCGTGAACACTGAAGCTTTCTTT.

The V and J genes are TRBV19 and TRBJ1-3; TRBD1 is a possible D gene (5 bases). Germline V gene lookup returns CDR1 LNHDA and CDR2 SQIVND (reference sequence). The V gene lost 6 bases and the J gene lost 9 bases, with 18 bases spanning the gap. The CDR3 consists of 14 residues. The DNA for the CDR3 is TGTGCCAGTAGCCGACAGCGCTCGACGACCACCATATATTTT. It is translated as CASSRQRSTTTIYF.

The chain employs TRBV5-1 and TRBJ1-3, with a possible D match to TRBD1 (6 bases). The CDR3 loop spans 14 amino acids. CDR1 SGHRS and CDR2 YFSETQ come from the germline V gene. Trimming left V 4 bases short and J 4 bases short, with 12 bases between. In nucleotides, the CDR3 is TGCGCCAGCAGCCCTGGGCAGGGGGGAAACACCATATATTTT. Translating it yields CASSPGQGGNTIYF.

V and J are TRBV5-3 and TRBJ1-1; 9 bases align to TRBD1. Being an ORF, TRBV5-3 has a function that is uncertain. Unmatched junction bases numbered 14, after V lost 0 bases and J lost 5 bases. The CDR3 extends over 18 amino acids. CDR3 sequence reads: CARSLEGGKQGARTEAFF. The CDR3 region has the DNA TGTGCCAGAAGCTTGGAGGGGGGGAAACAGGGGGCGAGGACTGAAGCTTTCTTT.

This chain joins TRBV29-1 and TRBJ1-2; TRBD1 matches at 8 bases. Trimming took 6 bases from V and 1 from J; bases not matched to a gene: 7. This CDR3 contains 14 residues. Per germline, CDR1 SQVTM and CDR2 ANQGSEA. This CDR3 is CSVPGTGFNYGYTF. The CDR3 DNA sequence: TGCAGCGTACCCGGGACAGGATTTAACTATGGCTACACCTTC.

The V and J genes are TRBV20-1 and TRBJ2-7; D not certain. CDR1 is DFQATT and CDR2 is SNEGSKA in the germline V gene (reference sequence). V lost 5 bases, J lost 5 bases, and 7 bases lay in between. The CDR3 contains 10 residues. The CDR3 reads CSALFNEQYF. For the CDR3, the DNA is TGCAGTGCTCTCTTCAACGAGCAGTACTTC.

The gene calls are TRBV7-9 and TRBJ1-1; D possibly corresponds to TRBD1 (6 bases). Deletions cut 5 bases from V and 4 bases from J, with 14 bases between. The CDR3 is 14 amino acids. CDR1 is SEHNR and CDR2 is FQNEAQ in the germline V gene (reference sequence). The CDR3 coding sequence is TGTGCCAGCAGCCGAGAAACAGGGTTCACTGAAGCTTTCTTT. Encoded protein: CASSRETGFTEAFF.

The rearrangement joins TRBV6-5 to TRBJ1-5; D not resolved. The CDR3 length is 12 residues. Germline loops: CDR1 MNHEY, CDR2 SVGAGI. Trimming took 4 bases from V and 7 from J, leaving 8 bases between them. The CDR3 is CASSSGRQPQHF. The CDR3 DNA follows: TGTGCCAGCAGTTCGGGTCGCCAGCCCCAGCATTTT.

This chain joins TRBV6-1 and TRBJ1-5; unclear D gene. Germline V gene lookup returns CDR1 MNHNS and CDR2 SASEGT. There are 15 residues in the CDR3. The V end was cut by 0 bases, the J end by 0 bases, with 6 bases between. The CDR3 DNA reads TGTGCCAGCAGTGAAGCCGACGTTAGCAATCAGCCCCAGCATTTT. This codes for CASSEADVSNQPQHF.

With respect to this clone: Other DNA sequences in the same sample also yield this CDR3. The gene calls are TRBV28 and TRBJ1-2, with a possible D match to TRBD1 (6 bases). The germline CDR1 and CDR2 sequences are MDHEN and SYDVKM. V lost 6 bases and J lost 4, with 12 bases in between. The CDR3 covers 13 residues. The CDR3 sequence: CASSSDRSYGYTF. In DNA form, the CDR3 reads TGTGCCAGCAGCTCTGACAGGAGCTATGGCTACACCTTC.

In this sample, this clone turned up once. The V and J genes are TRBV25-1 and TRBJ1-2; no reliable D call. V lost 4 bases, J lost 7 bases, and 19 bases lay in between. Germline-derived CDR1 and CDR2 are MGHDK and SYGVNS. The CDR3 length is 15 residues. The CDR3 nucleotides read TGTGCCAGCAGTGTTTTTTCACAGCCCCGTGGTGGCTACACCTTC. Translated, it gives CASSVFSQPRGGYTF.

This clone was counted a single time. J is TRBJ1-2 and V is TRBV19; TRBD1 aligns across 7 bases. The J segment lost 7 bases and the V segment lost 6 bases, leaving 11 bases of the junction unmatched. The CDR3 totals 14 residues. CDR1 is LNHDA, CDR2 SQIVND, per germline (reference sequence). The CDR3 is CASSPTGAYTGYTF. CDR3 nucleotide sequence: TGTGCCAGTAGCCCTACAGGGGCTTATACTGGCTACACCTTC.

This clone was seen once. The chain recombines TRBV5-4 with TRBJ1-1; TRBD1 matches at 9 bases. V gave up 1 base and J gave up 4 bases; unmatched junction bases: 2. CDR1 is SGHNT and CDR2 is YYREEE in the germline V gene (reference sequence). The CDR3 spans 14 residues. The CDR3 bases are TGTGCCAGCAGCTTGACAGGGGGCGGCACTGAAGCTTTCTTT. It is translated as CASSLTGGGTEAFF.

The V gene is TRBV12-5, the J gene TRBJ1-2, with 9 bases lining up with TRBD1. The CDR3 totals 14 residues. The germline gives CDR1 LGHNT, CDR2 FRNRAP. Germline trimming cut 2 bases from V and 5 bases from J; bases unmatched to any gene: 3. The CDR3 loop is CASGLSTGGYGYTF. CDR3 bases: TGTGCTAGTGGTTTGTCGACAGGGGGGTATGGCTACACCTTC.

The chain combines TRBV9 with TRBJ1-4, with D maybe TRBD1 (6 bases). V dropped 3 bases and J dropped 0 bases, with 12 bases sitting between them. This CDR3 region has 16 residues. CDR1 is SGDLS and CDR2 is YYNGEE in the germline V gene. In DNA form, the CDR3 reads TGTGCCAGCAGCGAGACCCCAGGGGCAACTAATGAAAAACTGTTTTTT. This codes for CASSETPGATNEKLFF.